The 24 T cell receptor beta chains below come from one sample, sequenced in a study of patients and donors after allogeneic stem cell transplantation. TCRdb reprocessed the RT-PCR reads with MiXCR, giving one entry per CDR3 protein. The sample has over 150,000 distinct CDR3 sequences, around 41% seen once. Sequenced sample: blood, either unsorted or a sorted T cell fraction (not recorded which). These receptors were collected from a human donor who was either an allogeneic HSCT recipient or a stem cell or donor lymphocyte infusion donor (not recorded which). It is not recorded whose cells these are; they may come from a transplant donor.

This sequence joins TRBV11-2 and TRBJ1-6, with a tentative D call TRBD1 (6 bases). Germline V CDR1 and CDR2: SGHAT, FQNNGV. V was pared by 5 bases and J by 7 bases, with 15 bases between. The CDR3 has 15 residues. The CDR3 DNA sequence: TGTGCCAGCAGCCTCCTGGACAGAGGAAATTCACCCCTCCACTTT. It encodes CASSLLDRGNSPLHF.

The V call is TRBV7-2, the J call TRBJ2-1; D ambiguous. Trimming removed 0 bases from V and 3 bases from J, with 6 bases in between. Germline loops: CDR1 SGHTA, CDR2 FQGNSA. This CDR3 is built from 14 residues. CDR3 residues: CASSLATYYNEQFF. The CDR3 coding sequence is TGTGCCAGCAGCTTAGCCACTTACTACAATGAGCAGTTCTTC.

Remarks on this clonotype: A single base separates this from a much larger clone, so it may be a read error. The V and J genes are TRBV5-1 and TRBJ1-1; 9 bases line up with TRBD1. From germline, CDR1 is SGHRS and CDR2 YFSETQ. This CDR3 contains 14 residues. CDR3 loop: CASSSTGGVTESFF. As DNA, the CDR3 is TGCGCCAGCAGCTCTACAGGGGGCGTCACTGAATCTTTCTTT.

This clonotype was detected once. The V call is TRBV4-1, the J call TRBJ2-2; 11 positions match TRBD2. The CDR3 is made up of 15 amino acids. Per the germline V gene, CDR1 is MGHRA and CDR2 is YSYEKL. J gave up 5 bases and V 1 base, and 0 bases lay outside the gene matches. For the CDR3, the DNA is TGCGCCAGCAGCCAAGTAGCGGGAGGGACCGGGGAGCTGTTTTTT. As protein: CASSQVAGGTGELFF.

The sample holds a few counts of this clonotype. The chain uses TRBV6-2 or TRBV6-3 and TRBJ1-2, with a tentative D call TRBD1 (6 bases). The V gene lost 0 bases and the J gene lost 6 bases, with 20 bases spanning the gap. The V gene's germline CDR1 is MNHEY and CDR2 SVGEGT. This CDR3 comprises 17 residues. This CDR3 is CASSYSMQSTGLDGYTF. The CDR3 nucleotides are TGTGCCAGCAGTTACTCGATGCAGTCGACAGGCCTAGATGGCTACACCTTC.

This clonotype occurred a few times. The chain recombines TRBV5-1 with TRBJ2-7; 9 bases fit TRBD1. The CDR3 extends over 15 amino acids. Germline CDR1 is SGHRS and CDR2 is YFSETQ. V shed 2 bases and J 7 bases; nucleotides not matched to a gene: 10. The CDR3 region is CASSFLAGTGREQYF. The CDR3 DNA follows: TGCGCCAGCAGCTTTTTAGCCGGGACAGGGCGAGAGCAGTACTTC. The variable domain in full, with the rest retrieved from reference TRBV5-1 and TRBJ2-7, is KAGVTQTPRYLIKTRGQQVTLSCSPISGHRSVSWYQQTPGQGLQFLFEYFSETQRNKGNFPGRFSGRQFSNSRSEMNVSTLELGDSALYLCASSFLAGTGREQYFGPGTRLTVT.

The CDR3 DNA is TGTGCCAGCAGCGCCCTGCCATCGAGCTCCTACGAGCAGTACTTC. This sequence encodes CASSALPSSSYEQYF. The V and J genes are TRBV6-1 and TRBJ2-7; no clear D. The germline CDR1 and CDR2 sequences are MNHNS and SASEGT. The CDR3 runs 15 residues. V was shortened by 6 bases and J by 0 bases, with 15 bases between the two germline ends.

This sequence joins TRBV20-1 and TRBJ2-7; D unclear. Germline assignment: CDR1 DFQATT and CDR2 SNEGSKA (reference sequence). Trimming removed 3 bases from V and 3 bases from J, with 6 bases in between. CDR3 size: 11 residues. The CDR3 sequence is CSARAVYEQYF. DNA for the CDR3: TGCAGTGCTAGGGCAGTCTACGAGCAGTACTTC.

V is TRBV5-6 and J is TRBJ2-1; 9 bases line up with TRBD2. V shed 4 bases and J 4 bases; nucleotides not matched to a gene: 18. CDR1 and CDR2 from the germline V gene are SGHDT and YYEEEE. The CDR3 is 19 residues long. CDR3 sequence reads: CASSQVGVPSGTSYNEQFF. The DNA of the CDR3 is TGTGCCAGCAGCCAAGTGGGCGTTCCTAGCGGGACGTCGTACAATGAGCAGTTCTTC.

The chain employs TRBV7-3 and TRBJ2-2, with 13 bases matching TRBD2. V lost 5 bases and J lost 3; bases outside the gene matches: 3. From germline, CDR1 is SGHTA and CDR2 FQGTGA. The CDR3 is 16 amino acids. In DNA, the CDR3 is TGTGCCAGCAGCCCGGGACTAGCGGGATACACCGGGGAGCTGTTTTTT. It encodes CASSPGLAGYTGELFF.

This sequence joins TRBV6-5 and TRBJ1-4; D gene ambiguous. From germline, CDR1 is MNHEY and CDR2 SVGAGI. Trimming took 5 bases from V and 3 from J, leaving 7 bases between them. This CDR3 has 13 residues. This CDR3 reads CASSAFANEKLFF. CDR3 DNA sequence: TGTGCCAGCAGTGCCTTTGCTAATGAAAAACTGTTTTTT.

This clonotype was counted a single time. The genes are TRBV3-1 and TRBJ1-1; D might be TRBD1 (6 bases). Trimming removed 0 bases from V and 1 base from J, with 12 bases in between. This CDR3 is 16 amino acids long. The V gene's germline CDR1 is LGHDT and CDR2 YNNKEL (reference sequence). CDR3: CASSQEGGTTNTEAFF. CDR3 nucleotide sequence: TGTGCCAGCAGCCAAGAAGGTGGGACAACGAACACTGAAGCTTTCTTT. Complete variable domain (other parts from reference TRBV3-1 and TRBJ1-1): DTAVSQTPKYLVTQMGNDKSIKCEQNLGHDTMYWYKQDSKKFLKIMFSYNNKELIINETVPNRFSPKSPDKAHLNLHINSLELGDSAVYFCASSQEGGTTNTEAFFGQGTRLTVV.

V gene TRBV28 combines with J gene TRBJ1-5; D might be TRBD1 (5 bases). This CDR3 contains 15 residues. The germline V gene encodes CDR1 MDHEN and CDR2 SYDVKM. Trimming cost V 2 bases and J 8 bases, with 16 bases left between them. For the CDR3, the DNA is TGTGCCAGCAGTTTAGATTTATCGGTAGGGGAGCCCCAGCATTTT. Its protein is CASSLDLSVGEPQHF.

This clonotype was detected a few times. This chain uses TRBV29-1 with TRBJ2-1, with TRBD1 identical over 7 bases. Germline assignment: CDR1 SQVTM and CDR2 ANQGSEA. This CDR3 is built from 13 residues. V lost 6 bases, J lost 9 bases, and 11 bases stayed unmatched. CDR3 loop: CSVEGAGWGEQFF. DNA of the CDR3: TGCAGCGTCGAGGGGGCCGGTTGGGGTGAGCAGTTCTTC.

This clonotype was counted between two and nine times. The chain recombines TRBV7-7 with TRBJ1-1; no definite D call. V lost 5 bases, J lost 1 base, and 8 bases lay in between. Germline V gives CDR1 SSHAT, CDR2 FNYEAQ (reference sequence). This CDR3 spans 13 amino acids. The CDR3 region is CASSQLGNTEAFF. The CDR3 coding sequence is TGTGCCAGCAGCCAATTAGGGAACACTGAAGCTTTCTTT.

V gene TRBV20-1 combines with J gene TRBJ1-1; 11 bases are shared with TRBD1. In germline, CDR1 is DFQATT, CDR2 SNEGSKA (reference sequence). The CDR3 extends over 15 amino acids. V shed 1 base, J shed 1 base, and the junction held 2 bases outside the gene matches. CDR3 coding DNA: TGCAGTGCTAGAGTTGGACAGGGGGCGAACACTGAAGCTTTCTTT. It translates to CSARVGQGANTEAFF.

The CDR3 loop reads CASRTDRWDGYTF. CDR3 coding DNA: TGTGCCAGCCGAACGGACAGGTGGGATGGCTACACCTTC. V and J are TRBV18 and TRBJ1-2; the match to TRBD1 covers 7 bases. The CDR3 spans 13 residues. CDR1 is KGHSH and CDR2 is LQKENI in the germline V gene. Trimming took 8 bases from V and 6 from J; bases not matched to a gene: 9.

This clonotype was seen only a few times. This chain connects TRBV5-1 to TRBJ1-1; D ambiguous. The V end lost 3 bases, the J end lost 2 bases, and 8 bases lay between the germline ends. Germline V gene data show CDR1 as SGHRS and CDR2 as YFSETQ. The CDR3 sequence is 13 residues long. The DNA for the CDR3 is TGCGCCAGCAGCTACGACACTAACACTGAAGCTTTCTTT. Translating it yields CASSYDTNTEAFF.

This clonotype has just a few counts. The J gene is TRBJ2-3, the V gene TRBV4-3, with 7 nucleotides matching TRBD2. The CDR3 length is 17 residues. Unmatched junction bases numbered 9, after V lost 1 base and J lost 2 bases. The germline V gene has CDR1 LGHNA and CDR2 YSLEER. CDR3 in amino acids: CASSQAAGIRFTDTQYF. CDR3 DNA: TGCGCCAGCAGCCAAGCAGCGGGAATCAGGTTCACAGATACGCAGTATTTT.

The sample holds a few counts of this clonotype. The chain combines TRBV12-3 or TRBV12-4 with TRBJ1-2; D is perhaps TRBD1 (5 bases). The CDR3 runs to 15 residues. V was pared by 6 bases and J by 4 bases, with 18 bases between. This chain's CDR3 is CASRPPGRLLYGYTF. The CDR3, as DNA: TGTGCCAGCAGACCCCCGGGACGGCTGCTCTATGGCTACACCTTC.

The chain has TRBV21-1 and TRBJ1-5; TRBD1 reflects the table's D call only, with no check against the DNA. TRBV21-1 is tagged as a pseudogene. The CDR3 is made up of 15 amino acids. As DNA, the CDR3 is TGTGCCAGCAGCAAAAGAAGGCAGGGAGATCAGCCCCAGCATTTT. Protein: CASSKRRQGDQPQHF.

This chain links TRBV11-2 with TRBJ2-1, with 9 bases identical to TRBD1. CDR1 is SGHAT, CDR2 FQNNGV, per germline. Germline trimming cut 4 bases from V and 9 bases from J; bases unmatched to any gene: 10. The CDR3 has 15 residues. The chain's CDR3 is CASSSGQGRGGEQFF. CDR3 sequence (DNA): TGTGCCAGCAGCTCCGGACAGGGGAGAGGAGGTGAGCAGTTCTTC.

The chain joins TRBV6-5 to TRBJ2-2, with D possibly TRBD2 on 6 matching bases. The V gene's germline CDR1 is MNHEY and CDR2 SVGAGI. This CDR3 spans 16 amino acids. Deletions cut 2 bases from V and 3 bases from J, with 13 bases between. Here the CDR3 reads CASSYRRVGDTGELFF. In nucleotides, the CDR3 is TGTGCCAGCAGTTACAGGAGGGTGGGAGACACCGGGGAGCTGTTTTTT.

This chain joins TRBV12-3 or TRBV12-4 and TRBJ1-1; 9 positions match TRBD1. The CDR3 extends over 15 amino acids. The V and J ends lost 1 base and 5 bases, in that order; junction bases with no gene match: 5. The CDR3 region has the DNA TGTGCCAGCAGTTTAGAGGGACAGGGACGGACTGAAGCTTTCTTT. Residues: CASSLEGQGRTEAFF.